This T cell receptor beta chain is from a study of shared clonotypes between healthy human individuals. None of the donors, who were healthy HIV-negative adults, had recently had acute infections or vaccinations. The V end lost 3 bases, the J end lost 8 bases, and 16 bases lay between the germline ends. There are 14 residues in the CDR3. The V gene's germline CDR1 is ENHRY and CDR2 SYGVKD. The assay was immunoSEQ multiplex PCR, and TCRdb's table has in-frame clones only and misses some. This sample has some 510,000 clones, with about four fifths found just once. This receptor was taken from a woman in her thirties or forties in good health. Some clones in this sample may be carry-over from other donors' samples. Sequencing was performed on PBMCs. This chain joins TRBV10-3 and TRBJ1-2; TRBD1 is a possible D gene (6 bases). CDR3 in DNA: TGTGCCATCAGTGATGGTCTACAGGGAGGAGGCTACACCTTC. The encoded protein is CAISDGLQGGGYTF.